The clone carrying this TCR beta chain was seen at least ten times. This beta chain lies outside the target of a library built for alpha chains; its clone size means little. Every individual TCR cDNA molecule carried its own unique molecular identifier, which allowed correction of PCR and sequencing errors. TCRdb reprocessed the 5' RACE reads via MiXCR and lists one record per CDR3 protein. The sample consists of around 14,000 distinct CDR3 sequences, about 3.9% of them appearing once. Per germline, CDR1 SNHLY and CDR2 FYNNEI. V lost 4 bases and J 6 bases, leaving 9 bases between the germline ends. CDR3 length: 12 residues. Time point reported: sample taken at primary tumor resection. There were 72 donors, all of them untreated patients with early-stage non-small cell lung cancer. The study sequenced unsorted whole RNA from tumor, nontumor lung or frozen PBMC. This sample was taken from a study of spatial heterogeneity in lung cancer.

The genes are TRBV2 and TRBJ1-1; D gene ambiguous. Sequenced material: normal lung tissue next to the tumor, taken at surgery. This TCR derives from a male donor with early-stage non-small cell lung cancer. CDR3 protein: CASSVTGAEAFF. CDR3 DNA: TGTGCCAGCAGTGTGACCGGGGCTGAAGCTTTCTTT. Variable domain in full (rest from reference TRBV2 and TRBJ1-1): EPEVTQTPSHQVTQMGQEVILRCVPISNHLYFYWYRQILGQKVEFLVSFYNNEISEKSEIFDDQFSVERPDGSNFTLKIRSTKLEDSAMYFCASSVTGAEAFFGQGTRLTVV.